What follows are 25 T cell receptor beta chains derived from one specimen sequenced in a study of blood T cell repertoires in COVID-19. Using immunoSEQ multiplex PCR, the repertoire was profiled, and TCRdb retains in-frame clones only, with some absent. The sample yields tens of thousands of clones, approximately 83% seen once. The sample taken for sequencing was peripheral blood. These receptors all come from a man aged 50-59 years with COVID-19, enrolled during active disease.

This clone has a single count. The rearrangement joins TRBV4-1 to TRBJ2-1; 7 bases align to TRBD1. Trimming removed 4 bases from V and 5 bases from J; junction bases left unmatched: 17. Germline CDR1 reads MGHRA; CDR2 reads YSYEKL. The CDR3 loop spans 18 amino acids. CDR3 sequence: CASSLPIVRTGRNNEQFF. As DNA, the CDR3 is TGCGCCAGCAGCCTCCCGATAGTCCGGACAGGTCGGAACAATGAGCAGTTCTTC.

A single count supports this clone. The V and J genes are TRBV10-3 and TRBJ2-3; tentative D call: TRBD2 (5 bases). The CDR3 has 16 residues. CDR1 ENHRY and CDR2 SYGVKD come from the germline V gene. Trimming removed 3 bases at V and 0 bases at J, with 13 bases between. This CDR3 reads CAISDDLRASTDTQYF. Here the CDR3 DNA reads TGTGCCATCAGTGACGACTTGCGGGCTAGCACAGATACGCAGTATTTT.

V and J are TRBV6-5 and TRBJ2-3; tentative D call: TRBD2 (6 bases). This CDR3 has 16 residues. CDR1 MNHEY and CDR2 SVGAGI come from the germline V gene. V shed 2 bases and J shed 2 bases, with 14 bases lying between them. The CDR3: CASSYEASEPTDTQYF. The CDR3 DNA reads TGTGCCAGCAGTTACGAGGCTAGCGAGCCCACAGATACGCAGTATTTT.

J is TRBJ2-7 and V is TRBV10-2; maybe TRBD2 (6 bases). The CDR3 has 15 residues. V lost 4 bases and J lost 2, with 15 bases in between. Germline V gene sequence: CDR1 WSHSY, CDR2 SAAADI. CDR3 in amino acids: CASSAQAGLTYEQYF. DNA of the CDR3: TGCGCCAGCAGTGCCCAAGCGGGCCTGACCTACGAGCAGTACTTC.

The V call is TRBV24-1, the J call TRBJ2-1, with 9 bases that match TRBD2. From germline, CDR1 is KGHDR and CDR2 SFDVKD. V gave up 12 bases and J gave up 6 bases; unmatched junction bases: 14. This CDR3 region has 15 residues. CDR3: CASRKREERGNEQFF. The CDR3 DNA follows: TGTGCCTCTAGGAAGCGGGAGGAAAGGGGCAATGAGCAGTTCTTC.

This clone was picked up one time. The chain links TRBV5-1 to TRBJ2-1; D not certain. CDR1 is SGHRS and CDR2 is YFSETQ in the germline V gene. V was trimmed by 5 bases and J by 5 bases, leaving 5 bases between them. The CDR3 length is 11 residues. Here the CDR3 reads CASRNNNEQFF. In DNA, the CDR3 is TGCGCCAGCAGGAACAACAATGAGCAGTTCTTC.

This chain uses TRBV28 with TRBJ1-1; tentatively, D is TRBD1 (5 bases). V was shortened by 8 bases and J by 1 base, with 11 bases between the two germline ends. The CDR3 spans 13 residues. Germline CDR1 and CDR2: MDHEN and SYDVKM. The CDR3 region is CASAGGGNTEAFF. The CDR3 DNA follows: TGTGCCAGCGCGGGGGGTGGGAACACTGAAGCTTTCTTT.

The chain combines TRBV3-1 (or the pseudogene TRBV3-2) with TRBJ1-1; 7 positions match TRBD1. The germline V gene has CDR1 LGHDT and CDR2 YNNKEL (reference sequence). The CDR3 runs to 14 residues. The V segment lost 1 base and the J segment 4 bases; nucleotides outside the gene matches: 3. CDR3 amino acids: CASSQVEGATEAFF. The CDR3 nucleotides are TGTGCCAGCAGCCAAGTCGAGGGGGCCACTGAAGCTTTCTTT.

V is TRBV29-1 and J is TRBJ2-1; a weak D match, TRBD1 (6 bases). The CDR3 sequence is 11 residues long. Germline CDR1 and CDR2: SQVTM and ANQGSEA. V lost 7 bases to trimming and J lost 5 bases, with 9 bases between them. The CDR3 loop reads CSGDKDNEQFF. CDR3 DNA: TGCAGCGGGGACAAAGACAATGAGCAGTTCTTC.

The genes are TRBV30 and TRBJ1-4; 7 bases are a match to TRBD1. Germline lookup yields CDR1 GTSNPN and CDR2 SVGIG (reference sequence). The ends lost 3 bases at V and 11 bases at J; junction bases unmatched: 6. There are 12 residues in the CDR3. In DNA form, the CDR3 reads TGTGCCTGGAGGCCAGGACAGGAGAAACTGTTTTTT. Protein product: CAWRPGQEKLFF.

The V gene is TRBV3-1 (or the pseudogene TRBV3-2), the J gene TRBJ1-2, with TRBD1 as a possible D gene (6 bases). The CDR3 consists of 16 residues. Germline assignment: CDR1 LGHDT and CDR2 YNNKEL (reference sequence). The germline V and J ends were trimmed by 0 bases and 8 bases, with 19 bases remaining between them. In DNA form, the CDR3 reads TGTGCCAGCAGCCAAGATATTTACAGGGTGGGGCAGGGCTACACCTTC. Protein sequence: CASSQDIYRVGQGYTF.

The chain recombines TRBV5-4 with TRBJ2-4; 8 bases map to TRBD1. V shed 2 bases and J 9 bases; nucleotides not matched to a gene: 7. The length of the CDR3 is 14 residues. Looked up from germline, CDR1 is SGHNT and CDR2 is YYREEE (reference sequence). The CDR3 nucleotides are TGTGCCAGCAGCTTTGGACAGGGACGCGGCATTCAGTACTTC. Translated: CASSFGQGRGIQYF.

The chain couples TRBV2 to TRBJ1-2, with a possible D match to TRBD1 (6 bases). This CDR3 contains 15 residues. Between the trimmed V and J ends, which lost 5 bases and 2 bases, there was a span of 15 bases. The germline V gene encodes CDR1 SNHLY and CDR2 FYNNEI. The CDR3, as DNA: TGTGCCAGCAGTTCTGGTGTGGGGGCCAACTATGGCTACACCTTC. This translates into CASSSGVGANYGYTF.

The J gene is TRBJ1-4, the V gene TRBV27; TRBD1 matches at 7 bases. The V and J ends lost 5 bases and 0 bases, in that order; junction bases with no gene match: 12. The length of the CDR3 is 18 residues. From germline, CDR1 is MNHEY and CDR2 SMNVEV (reference sequence). The CDR3, as DNA: TGTGCCAGCAGTCCCCAGGGGGGCAGGTTCCCAACTAATGAAAAACTGTTTTTT. Its protein is CASSPQGGRFPTNEKLFF.

V usage is TRBV7-2 and J usage is TRBJ2-7; 8 positions agree with TRBD2. Germline values: CDR1 SGHTA, CDR2 FQGNSA. The CDR3 consists of 13 residues. V shed 7 bases, J shed 2 bases, and the junction held 4 bases outside the gene matches. CDR3 sequence reads: CASKAGGPYEQYF. The CDR3 coding sequence is TGTGCCAGCAAGGCGGGAGGACCCTACGAGCAGTACTTC. Supplemented by reference TRBV7-2 and TRBJ2-7, the full variable domain reads GAGVSQSPSNKVTEKGKDVELRCDPISGHTALYWYRQSLGQGLEFLIYFQGNSAPDKSGLPSDRFSAERTGGSVSTLTIQRTQQEDSAVYLCASKAGGPYEQYFGPGTRLTVT.

The chain carries TRBV19 and TRBJ2-1; 10 bases map to TRBD1. After removal of 9 bases from V and 5 bases from J, the junction contained 7 bases not matched to a gene. CDR3 length equals 14 residues. Germline lookup yields CDR1 LNHDA and CDR2 SQIVND (reference sequence). This CDR3 is CASSWGTGDNEQFF. The CDR3 bases are TGTGCCAGCAGCTGGGGGACAGGGGACAATGAGCAGTTCTTC.

J is TRBJ1-1 and V is TRBV13, with D unresolved. Germline-derived CDR1 and CDR2 are PRHDT and FYEKMQ (reference sequence). The CDR3 extends over 12 amino acids. Trimming took off 5 bases at V and 6 bases at J, with 10 bases between the two ends. CDR3 bases: TGTGCCAGCAGCCGAGGTATCGCTGAAGCTTTCTTT. As protein: CASSRGIAEAFF.

This clone has only one observation. The chain carries TRBV7-9 and TRBJ1-2; D perhaps matches TRBD1 (6 bases). Germline V gene data show CDR1 as SEHNR and CDR2 as FQNEAQ (reference sequence). The CDR3 is 16 amino acids. The V and J ends lost 2 bases and 3 bases respectively, with 16 bases between them. CDR3 DNA sequence: TGTGCCAGCAGCTTATCCGAAACAGGGTCGGACTATGGCTACACCTTC. This gives the protein CASSLSETGSDYGYTF.

This clone came up once. The chain is built from TRBV5-1 and TRBJ2-7, with D possibly matching TRBD1 (9 bases). This CDR3 region has 20 residues. From germline, CDR1 is SGHRS and CDR2 YFSETQ. Trimming left V 0 bases short and J 2 bases short, with 27 bases between. Written as DNA, the CDR3 is TGCGCCAGCAGCTTGGTCCCCCGGGACAGGGTCGCGGGAGGAACCTACGAGCAGTACTTC. Its protein is CASSLVPRDRVAGGTYEQYF.

V is TRBV9 and J is TRBJ2-3, with TRBD1 matching over 8 bases. The ends lost 1 base at V and 1 base at J; junction bases unmatched: 2. Germline loops: CDR1 SGDLS, CDR2 YYNGEE. The CDR3 is 15 amino acids. The CDR3 DNA is TGTGCCAGCAGCGTATTGGGACAGGGCACAGATACGCAGTATTTT. Translated, it gives CASSVLGQGTDTQYF.

The chain couples TRBV18 to TRBJ2-2, with a tentative D call TRBD2 (5 bases). The length of the CDR3 is 14 residues. The germline V gene has CDR1 KGHSH and CDR2 LQKENI. Trimming took 3 bases from V and 4 from J, leaving 9 bases between them. CDR3 DNA: TGTGCCAGCTCACCGACTACCCTCACCGGGGAGCTGTTTTTT. Protein product: CASSPTTLTGELFF.

The chain combines TRBV3-1 (or the pseudogene TRBV3-2) with TRBJ2-7; a possible D gene is TRBD1 (5 bases). V was shortened by 1 base and J by 9 bases, with 19 bases between the two germline ends. The CDR3 runs 15 residues. CDR1 and CDR2 (germline): LGHDT, YNNKEL (reference sequence). The CDR3 DNA reads as TGTGCCAGCAGCCAAGGATCAGTAAGAGATAGGGGGCAGTACTTC. It encodes CASSQGSVRDRGQYF.

The chain uses TRBV18 and TRBJ2-7; D is perhaps TRBD2 (5 bases). This CDR3 contains 13 residues. Germline CDR1 reads KGHSH; CDR2 reads LQKENI. The V gene lost 4 bases and the J gene lost 1 base, with 8 bases spanning the gap. This chain's CDR3 is CASSLGVSYEQYF. As DNA, the CDR3 is TGTGCCAGCTCACTCGGGGTTTCCTACGAGCAGTACTTC.

In this sample, this clone turned up a few times. The chain links TRBV3-1 (or the pseudogene TRBV3-2) to TRBJ2-3; D is uncertain. V lost 4 bases and J lost 3, with 5 bases in between. Germline values: CDR1 LGHDT, CDR2 YNNKEL (reference sequence). The CDR3 contains 12 residues. The CDR3 coding sequence is TGTGCCAGCAGCCCCGGGACAGATACGCAGTATTTT. This sequence encodes CASSPGTDTQYF.

The V call is TRBV6-1, the J call TRBJ1-4; 9 nucleotides agree with TRBD1. This CDR3 contains 16 residues. Germline V gene data show CDR1 as MNHNS and CDR2 as SASEGT. Trimming took 4 bases from V and 6 from J; bases not matched to a gene: 9. CDR3 protein: CASSASTGGLYEKLFF. The DNA of the CDR3 is TGTGCCAGCAGTGCGTCTACAGGGGGCTTATATGAAAAACTGTTTTTT.